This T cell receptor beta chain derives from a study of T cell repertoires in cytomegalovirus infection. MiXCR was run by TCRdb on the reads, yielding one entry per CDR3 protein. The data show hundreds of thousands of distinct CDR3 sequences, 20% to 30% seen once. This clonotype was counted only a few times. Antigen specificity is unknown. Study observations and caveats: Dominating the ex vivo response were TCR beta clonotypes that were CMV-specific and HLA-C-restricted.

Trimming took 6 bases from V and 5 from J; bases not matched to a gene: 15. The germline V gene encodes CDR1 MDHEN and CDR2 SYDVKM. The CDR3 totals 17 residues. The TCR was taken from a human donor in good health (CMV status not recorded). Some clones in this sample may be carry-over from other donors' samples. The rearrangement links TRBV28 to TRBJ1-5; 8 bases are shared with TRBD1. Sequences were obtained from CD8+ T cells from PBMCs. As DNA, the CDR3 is TGTGCCAGCAGCACCCAGGTAGTGGACAGGGAGGATCAGCCCCAGCATTTT. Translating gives CASSTQVVDREDQPQHF.